The clone carrying this TCR beta chain was detected a few times. Its antigen is unknown. The CDR3 end lies 3 residues beyond the end of the read and is filled in from the germline J gene. Looked up from germline, CDR1 is SGHTA and CDR2 is FQGNSA. The germline V and J ends were trimmed by 3 bases and 1 base, with 7 bases remaining between them. CDR3 length: 15 amino acids. The entry originates in a study of T cell clonality in common variable immunodeficiency. Some clones are missing from TCRdb's copy, which holds only in-frame ones; the method was immunoSEQ multiplex PCR. This sample has 15,000 to 20,000 clones, each found more than once. Study-level points and caveats: In common variable immunodeficiency, TCR beta chains reportedly carried fewer deletions and N-nucleotide insertions.

J is TRBJ1-6 and V is TRBV7-2; possible D gene TRBD1, 5 bases. This TCR was sampled from a human donor with common variable immunodeficiency. Material: peripheral blood mononuclear cells. The DNA read from the CDR3 is TGTGCCAGCAGCTTGGGGGGGTCCTATAATTCACCC. Its translation: CASSLGGSYNSP. The full CDR3 is CASSLGGSYNSPLHF.